The source of this T cell receptor (beta chain) is a study of blood T cell repertoires in COVID-19. Study-level background: Samples of COVID-19 (acute and convalescent) were obtained from the United States, Italy and Spain.

This clone was recorded only once. In the original workflow: Estimation of nucleated cell counts was performed using reference gene primer amplification. Method: immunoSEQ multiplex PCR; TCRdb's copy keeps in-frame clones and lacks some. V and J calls and clone size follow that table, whereas D and trimming were derived from the DNA. The data contain about 350,000 clones, about 90% of them singletons. There are 17 residues in the CDR3. Looked up from germline, CDR1 is MGHRA and CDR2 is YSYEKL. Trimming took 1 base from V and 5 from J; bases not matched to a gene: 10. Recruitment covered about two dozen US areas and drew participants whose ages spanned 18 to 89 years. Grouping used clinical history reported by participants in a survey and questionnaire.

The V and J genes are TRBV4-1 and TRBJ2-5; 10 bases align to TRBD1. The sequencing sample was made of PBMCs or T cells enriched from blood (not recorded which). This receptor was identified in a woman aged 25 to 39 who had recovered from COVID-19. CDR3 sequence reads: CASSQVQPGTGDETQYF. The CDR3 DNA is TGCGCCAGCAGCCAAGTTCAGCCCGGGACAGGGGACGAGACCCAGTACTTC.